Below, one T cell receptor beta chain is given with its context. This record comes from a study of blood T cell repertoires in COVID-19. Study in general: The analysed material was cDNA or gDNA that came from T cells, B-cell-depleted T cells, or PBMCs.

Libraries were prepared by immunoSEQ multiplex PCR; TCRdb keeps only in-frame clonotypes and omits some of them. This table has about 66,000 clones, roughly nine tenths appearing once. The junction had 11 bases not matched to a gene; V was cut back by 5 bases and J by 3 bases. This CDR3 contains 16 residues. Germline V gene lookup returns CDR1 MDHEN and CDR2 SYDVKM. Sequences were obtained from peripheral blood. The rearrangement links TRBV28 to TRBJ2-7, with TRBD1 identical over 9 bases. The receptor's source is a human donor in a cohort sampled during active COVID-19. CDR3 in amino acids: CASSPITGGPVYEQYF. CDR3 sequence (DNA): TGTGCCAGCAGTCCGATTACAGGGGGCCCAGTCTACGAGCAGTACTTC.